The 23 T cell receptor beta chains below come from one sample, sequenced in a study of T cell repertoires and HLA-DP antigens. Sequenced by immunoSEQ multiplex PCR; TCRdb stores in-frame clones only, minus some. The sample shows over 100,000 clones, 92% of them seen only once. What these receptors recognize is not known. Sequencing was done on a sample of CD4+ T cells from PBMCs. These TCRs come from a young woman in good health and CMV-seronegative.

This clone was counted between two and nine times. The genes are TRBV7-2 and TRBJ1-6; D gene ambiguous. With 5 bases removed from V and 16 bases from J, the gap between germline ends came to 24 bases. This CDR3 region has 15 residues. The germline CDR1 and CDR2 sequences are SGHTA and FQGNSA. CDR3 nucleotides: TGTGCCAGCAGCCTTAGAGTCAACGACAAGGTTTCGCTCCACTTT. As protein: CASSLRVNDKVSLHF.

The chain uses TRBV28 and TRBJ2-7; tentative D call: TRBD2 (6 bases). The CDR3 sequence is 15 residues long. Germline V gene sequence: CDR1 MDHEN, CDR2 SYDVKM. The V end was cut by 5 bases, the J end by 0 bases, with 14 bases between. The CDR3 DNA sequence: TGTGCCAGCAGTCCCATCGGCGGGACCTCCTACGAGCAGTACGTC. As protein: CASSPIGGTSYEQYV.

The chain joins TRBV18 to TRBJ2-2; 7 nucleotides match TRBD1. This CDR3 spans 15 amino acids. The V segment lost 1 base and the J segment 6 bases; nucleotides outside the gene matches: 5. Germline CDR1 and CDR2: KGHSH and LQKENI. The CDR3 DNA is TGTGCCAGCTCACCACAGGGGGCGACCTCCGGGGAGCTGTTTTTT. Translating it yields CASSPQGATSGELFF.

The V and J genes are TRBV7-9 and TRBJ2-1; TRBD1 might be the D (5 bases). CDR1 and CDR2 (germline): SEHNR, FQNEAQ (reference sequence). The V and J ends lost 3 bases and 8 bases respectively, with 17 bases between them. This CDR3 spans 15 amino acids. The CDR3 DNA reads as TGTGCCAGCAGCTTTGGGCGTCAGGGTTTGGATGAGCAGTTCTTC. Translation gives CASSFGRQGLDEQFF.

The V gene is TRBV5-1, the J gene TRBJ2-3; D is uncertain. CDR1 and CDR2 (germline): SGHRS, YFSETQ. The CDR3 length is 14 residues. V gave up 0 bases and J gave up 7 bases, with 12 bases separating them. The DNA of the CDR3 is TGCGCCAGCAGCTTGGGATGGGTTGGGAATACGCAGTATTTT. This encodes CASSLGWVGNTQYF.

CDR3 region: CASSSTLGRGGEKLFF. The CDR3 coding sequence is TGTGCCAGCAGCTCCACCCTCGGCAGGGGTGGGGAAAAACTGTTTTTT. The chain links TRBV7-9 to TRBJ1-4; tentatively, D is TRBD1 (6 bases). Germline values: CDR1 SEHNR, CDR2 FQNEAQ (reference sequence). The CDR3 spans 16 residues. V dropped 4 bases and J dropped 8 bases, with 20 bases sitting between them.

This chain uses TRBV4-2 with TRBJ1-2, with 7 bases matching TRBD1. V lost 0 bases to trimming and J lost 4 bases; unmatched junction nucleotides: 5. Germline V CDR1 and CDR2: LGHNA, YNFKEQ. CDR3 length equals 15 residues. CDR3 sequence: CASSQEGRGSYGYTF. Here the CDR3 DNA reads TGTGCCAGCAGCCAAGAAGGCAGGGGGTCCTATGGCTACACCTTC.

The J gene is TRBJ2-1, the V gene TRBV6-5; maybe TRBD1 (5 bases). This CDR3 has 14 residues. Germline V gene sequence: CDR1 MNHEY, CDR2 SVGAGI. Trimming took off 2 bases at V and 4 bases at J, with 9 bases between the two ends. This CDR3 reads CASSYTDSYNEQFF. DNA for the CDR3: TGTGCCAGCAGTTACACAGACAGTTACAATGAGCAGTTCTTC.

J is TRBJ2-1 and V is TRBV5-5; tentative D call: TRBD2 (6 bases). This CDR3 contains 15 residues. Germline CDR1 and CDR2: SGHKS and YYEKEE (reference sequence). Trimming left V 4 bases short and J 8 bases short, with 19 bases between. CDR3 nucleotides: TGTGCCAGCAGCCTGCTCGGGGGTCGCGGCGATGAGCAGTTCTTC. This codes for CASSLLGGRGDEQFF.

This chain joins TRBV21-1 and TRBJ1-1; the DNA was not compared with TRBD1, the D call given in the table. TRBV21-1 constitutes a pseudogene. The CDR3 extends over 14 amino acids. Here the CDR3 reads CASSKGAPNTEAFF. CDR3 in DNA: TGTGCCAGCAGCAAAGGGGCCCCCAACACTGAAGCTTTCTTT.

This clone was detected a few times. V gene TRBV4-2 combines with J gene TRBJ1-2; TRBD1 is a possible D gene (6 bases). The CDR3 runs 13 residues. Deletions cut 4 bases from V and 7 bases from J, with 13 bases between. CDR1 is LGHNA and CDR2 is YNFKEQ in the germline V gene. In DNA, the CDR3 is TGTGCCAGCAGCCCCCGGGACATCTCTGGCTACACCTTC. The encoded protein is CASSPRDISGYTF.

V gene TRBV5-6 combines with J gene TRBJ1-2; TRBD1 is a possible D gene (6 bases). Germline CDR1 reads SGHDT; CDR2 reads YYEEEE. The V and J ends lost 0 bases and 0 bases respectively, with 21 bases between them. The length of the CDR3 is 19 residues. For the CDR3, the DNA is TGTGCCAGCAGCTTGGGGATTTTGGTTCGGCCAGGGGCTAACTATGGCTACACCTTC. As protein: CASSLGILVRPGANYGYTF. Using reference TRBV5-6 and TRBJ1-2 for the parts outside the CDR3, the full variable domain is DAGVTQSPTHLIKTRGQQVTLRCSPKSGHDTVSWYQQALGQGPQFIFQYYEEEERQRGNFPDRFSGHQFPNYSSELNVNALLLGDSALYLCASSLGILVRPGANYGYTFGSGTRLTVV.

This clone has more than one count but fewer than ten. The rearrangement links TRBV6-7 to TRBJ1-1, with D hard to call. TRBV6-7 is known as an ORF, though its function is uncertain. Trimming removed 2 bases at V and 2 bases at J, with 3 bases between. The CDR3 is 12 amino acids. The CDR3, as DNA: TGTGCCAGCAGTTACCACAACACTGAAGCTTTCTTT. Its protein product is CASSYHNTEAFF.

This chain joins TRBV5-5 and TRBJ2-1; the match to TRBD2 covers 10 bases. The CDR3 contains 15 residues. The V and J ends lost 0 bases and 10 bases, in that order; junction bases with no gene match: 7. The V gene's germline CDR1 is SGHKS and CDR2 YYEKEE (reference sequence). CDR3 sequence: CASSLVLAGAREQFF. In DNA, the CDR3 is TGTGCCAGCAGCTTGGTTCTAGCGGGAGCCCGGGAGCAGTTCTTC.

The chain combines TRBV28 with TRBJ2-3; D may match TRBD1 or TRBD2 (6 bases each). The length of the CDR3 is 15 residues. Trimming stripped 3 bases from V and 1 base from J, with 11 bases between. The germline V gene has CDR1 MDHEN and CDR2 SYDVKM. As DNA, the CDR3 is TGTGCCAGCAGTTTCGTGAGGGGGGGCACAGATACGCAGTATTTT. Protein product: CASSFVRGGTDTQYF. Full variable domain (missing parts from reference TRBV28 and TRBJ2-3): DVKVTQSSRYLVKRTGEKVFLECVQDMDHENMFWYRQDPGLGLRLIYFSYDVKMKEKGDIPEGYSVSREKKERFSLILESASTNQTSMYLCASSFVRGGTDTQYFGPGTRLTVL.

The CDR3 DNA sequence: TGTGCCAGTAGTATCAGACTAGCGGGGGTTGTAGATACGCAGTATTTT. The encoded protein is CASSIRLAGVVDTQYF. The chain is built from TRBV19 and TRBJ2-3, with TRBD2 matching over 12 bases. J lost 5 bases, V lost 3 bases, and 6 bases had no gene match. The CDR3 has 16 amino acids. In germline, CDR1 is LNHDA, CDR2 SQIVND (reference sequence).

The chain's CDR3 is CASSESRRISGNTIYF. Written as DNA, the CDR3 is TGCGCCAGCAGTGAGTCGCGACGGATCTCTGGAAACACCATATATTTT. The chain recombines TRBV10-1 with TRBJ1-3, with D hard to call. Trimming took 0 bases from V and 0 from J, leaving 9 bases between them. Per the germline V gene, CDR1 is WNHNN and CDR2 is SYGVQD (reference sequence). CDR3 length equals 16 residues.

The chain employs TRBV28 and TRBJ2-5, with D perhaps matching TRBD1 (6 bases). Germline lookup yields CDR1 MDHEN and CDR2 SYDVKM. Deletions cut 10 bases from V and 4 bases from J, with 19 bases between. CDR3 length equals 14 residues. CDR3 coding DNA: TGTGCCACCCCGACAGGTGACCACGTAGAGACCCAGTACTTC. As protein: CATPTGDHVETQYF.

The V call is TRBV7-8, the J call TRBJ1-6; D might be TRBD1 (5 bases). V lost 1 base and J lost 9, with 10 bases in between. The CDR3 is 14 residues long. CDR1 is SGHVS, CDR2 FQNEAQ, per germline. In DNA, the CDR3 is TGTGCCAGCAGCTTAGGCGGGGGGGGTTCACCCCTCCACTTT. Its translation is CASSLGGGGSPLHF. The full variable domain, in which reference TRBV7-8 and TRBJ1-6 provide the parts outside the CDR3, is GAGVSQSPRYKVAKRGQDVALRCDPISGHVSLFWYQQALGQGPEFLTYFQNEAQLDKSGLPSDRFFAERPEGSVSTLKIQRTQQEDSAVYLCASSLGGGGSPLHFGNGTRLTVT.

Only a few counts were recorded for this clone. The genes are TRBV9 and TRBJ1-3; D remains unclear. Germline V gene lookup returns CDR1 SGDLS and CDR2 YYNGEE. Trimming cost V 3 bases and J 4 bases, with 11 bases left between them. The CDR3 sequence is 14 residues long. The CDR3 sequence is CASSEGIQGNTIYF. CDR3 in DNA: TGTGCCAGCAGCGAAGGGATCCAGGGAAACACCATATATTTT. Variable domain in full (rest from reference TRBV9 and TRBJ1-3): DSGVTQTPKHLITATGQRVTLRCSPRSGDLSVYWYQQSLDQGLQFLIQYYNGEERAKGNILERFSAQQFPDLHSELNLSSLELGDSALYFCASSEGIQGNTIYFGEGSWLTVV.

The rearrangement links TRBV7-6 to TRBJ2-1; 12 bases agree with TRBD2. Germline loops: CDR1 SGHVS, CDR2 FNYEAQ. The CDR3 length is 16 residues. J gave up 4 bases and V 2 bases, and 3 bases lay outside the gene matches. The CDR3: CASSLTSGGSYNEQFF. In DNA form, the CDR3 reads TGTGCCAGCAGCTTAACTAGCGGGGGGTCGTACAATGAGCAGTTCTTC. The whole variable domain, filled in from reference TRBV7-6 and TRBJ2-1, reads GAGVSQSPRYKVTKRGQDVALRCDPISGHVSLYWYRQALGQGPEFLTYFNYEAQQDKSGLPNDRFSAERPEGSISTLTIQRTEQRDSAMYRCASSLTSGGSYNEQFFGPGTRLTVL.

V gene TRBV11-2 combines with J gene TRBJ2-5, with D unresolved. Germline V CDR1 and CDR2: SGHAT, FQNNGV. V lost 0 bases and J 5 bases, leaving 4 bases between the germline ends. CDR3 length: 12 amino acids. CDR3 in DNA: TGTGCCAGCAGCTTAGAGGGTGAGACCCAGTACTTC. Translating it yields CASSLEGETQYF.

This clone was found once. The chain carries TRBV6-6 and TRBJ2-1; 9 bases map to TRBD2. Losses at the gene ends were 4 bases for V and 8 bases for J; bases not matched to a gene: 6. The CDR3 runs 14 residues. The V gene's germline CDR1 is MNHNY and CDR2 SVGAGI (reference sequence). The DNA of the CDR3 is TGTGCCAGCAGTTCGGCTAGCGGGACGGATGAGCAGTTCTTC. This gives the protein CASSSASGTDEQFF.